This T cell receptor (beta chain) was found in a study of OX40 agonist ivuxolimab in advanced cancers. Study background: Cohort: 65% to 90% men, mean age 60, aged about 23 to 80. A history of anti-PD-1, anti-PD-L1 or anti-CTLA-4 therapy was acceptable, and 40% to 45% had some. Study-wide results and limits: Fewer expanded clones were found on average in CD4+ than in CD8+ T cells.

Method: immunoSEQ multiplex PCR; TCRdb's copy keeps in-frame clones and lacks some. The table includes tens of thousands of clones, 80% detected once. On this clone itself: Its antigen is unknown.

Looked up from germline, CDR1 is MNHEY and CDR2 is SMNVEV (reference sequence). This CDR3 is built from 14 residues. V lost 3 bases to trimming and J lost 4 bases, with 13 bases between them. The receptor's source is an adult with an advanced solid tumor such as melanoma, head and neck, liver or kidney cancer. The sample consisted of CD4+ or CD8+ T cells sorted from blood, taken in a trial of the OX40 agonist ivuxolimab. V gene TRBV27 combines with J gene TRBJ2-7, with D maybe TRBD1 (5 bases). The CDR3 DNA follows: TGTGCCAGCAGTTTTAAGGGGCTGGGGTACGAGCAGTACTTC. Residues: CASSFKGLGYEQYF.